This T cell receptor beta chain was identified during a study of T-cell reconstitution after alpha-beta-depleted transplantation in children. The study, taken as a whole, reports: Surviving recipient T cells and thymic progenitors underlay high day-60 TCRbeta diversity in some patients. At the one-year point after transplant, T-cell counts and TCRbeta diversity were found to come mostly from T cells that had been newly produced. Reportedly, roughly two months post-transplant, alpha-beta T cells arose from several hundred expanded graft clones.

CDR3 length: 15 residues. V gave up 2 bases and J gave up 6 bases; unmatched junction bases: 6. Germline values: CDR1 SGHRS, CDR2 YFSETQ. A library of TCRbeta sequences, prepared with unique molecular identifiers, was generated. Each CDR3 protein is one row after TCRdb ran MiXCR on the PCR reads. The sample gives about 980,000 distinct CDR3 sequences, about 31% of which show up once; 25% to 35% is in the top ten. Comments on this clonotype: Its specificity is unknown.

The TCR comes from a boy younger than two who had a stem cell transplant for SCID, so the T cells may come from the graft donor. Material: PBMCs, mostly from graft donor cells, obtained 360 days after TCRalphabeta/CD19-depleted stem cell transplant. The rearrangement uses TRBV5-1 and TRBJ2-1; 9 nucleotides agree with TRBD2. CDR3 nucleotides: TGCGCCAGCAGCTTCATAGCGGGGGCCCTCAATGAGCAGTTCTTC. Protein: CASSFIAGALNEQFF.